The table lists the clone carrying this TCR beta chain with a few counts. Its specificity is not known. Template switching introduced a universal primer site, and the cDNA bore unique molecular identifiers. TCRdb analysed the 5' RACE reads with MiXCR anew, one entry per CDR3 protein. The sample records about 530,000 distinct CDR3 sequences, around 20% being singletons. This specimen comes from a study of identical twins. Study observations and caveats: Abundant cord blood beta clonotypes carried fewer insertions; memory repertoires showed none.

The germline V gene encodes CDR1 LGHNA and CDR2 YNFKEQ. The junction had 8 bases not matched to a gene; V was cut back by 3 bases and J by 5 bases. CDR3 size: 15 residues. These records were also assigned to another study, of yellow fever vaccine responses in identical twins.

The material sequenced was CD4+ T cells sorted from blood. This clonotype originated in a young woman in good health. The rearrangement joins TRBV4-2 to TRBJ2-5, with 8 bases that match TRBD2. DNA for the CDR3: TGTGCCAGCAGCCAGGGACTAGGGGTGGGGGAGACCCAGTACTTC. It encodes CASSQGLGVGETQYF.